This T cell receptor beta chain derives from a study of OX40 agonist ivuxolimab in advanced cancers. With respect to the entire study: Ivuxolimab was an agonistic, fully human IgG2 monoclonal antibody directed against OX40 (CD134), a costimulatory receptor. Prior anti-PD-1, anti-PD-L1 or anti-CTLA-4 therapy was permitted, and 35% to 40% of dose-escalation patients had received checkpoint inhibitors. In the dose-escalation cohort, around 80% of patients were male, and the mean age was roughly 60 years with a range of about 20 to 90. The paper describes the monotherapy dose-escalation part (N of about 52 patients) of the phase I trial of ivuxolimab. Partial responses were achieved by three dose-escalation patients, of whom one had hepatocellular carcinoma and two had cutaneous melanoma. Of the roughly 52 dose-escalation patients, hepatocellular carcinoma was present in approximately 20, melanoma in some 15, renal cell carcinoma in 9 and head and neck cancer in 9. Intravenous ivuxolimab was administered to patients every 2 weeks at six dose levels: 0.01, 0.1, 0.3, 1.5, 3 and 10 mg/kg. The point of sequencing TCRbeta in the periphery was to test whether ivuxolimab changed TCR sequence diversity and drove clonal T-cell expansion. Study-wide conclusions, independent of this receptor: After ivuxolimab, more expanded clones were found on average in CD8+ T cells than in CD4+ T cells. In the 0.1-3.0 mg/kg groups, partial responders had among the lowest normalized peripheral clonal expansion, particularly in CD8+ T cells. The antigen specificity of the clonally expanded peripheral T cells was not determined. At doses from 0.1 to 3.0 mg/kg, clonal expansion was seen in both CD4+ and CD8+ blood T cells between baseline and week 6. Low levels of normalized T-cell clonal expansion were also seen in some patients who did not respond.

The trial excluded patients who had a history of autoimmune disease or were on systemic immunosuppression. Peripheral blood for TCR sequencing was collected from all dose cohorts at baseline, on cycle 4 day 1, and on cycle 7 day 1. Samples came from an open-label, multicenter, first-in-human phase I dose-escalation trial of ivuxolimab. The trial enrolled adults with locally advanced or metastatic head and neck squamous cell, hepatocellular, melanoma or renal cell carcinoma. Before TCR sequencing, CD4+ and CD8+ T cells were separately sorted from peripheral blood. For sequencing of the TCRbeta CDR3 region, genomic DNA was extracted from the sorted cells. The immunoSEQ Assay was used for sequencing of TCRbeta CDR3 regions. The table was pulled from immuneACCESS by TCRdb, which kept in-frame rearrangements only. Such tables lose some clones; where checked, under half of the loss comes from unresolved V genes, and the rest has no known cause. Present in this sample are about 70,000 clones, 86% of which were seen just once. The top ten clonotypes cover roughly 8.2% of the sample.

In the case of this clone: The antigen it recognizes is unknown. Nothing much larger sits one base from this clone, and base qualities are not available.

Sequences were derived from CD4+ or CD8+ T cells sorted from blood, sampled in a trial of the OX40 agonist ivuxolimab. This receptor was obtained from an adult with an advanced solid tumor such as melanoma, head and neck, liver or kidney cancer.

The CDR3 amino acid sequence is: CASSPRTSYNEQFF. The DNA sequence is as follows: TGTGCCAGCAGCCCCCGGACTAGCTACAATGAGCAGTTCTTC. This chain is built from TRBV7-8 and TRBJ2-1, with 7 junctional bases fitting TRBD2. Germline trimming amounts to 5 bases on V and 3 bases on J, with 4 as the count of junction bases outside the gene matches. From the cysteine up to the phenylalanine, the CDR3 has a length of 14 residues. Only the CDR3 part of the read is kept: 42 bases, read in frame from the first base. The germline V gene provides CDR1 SGHVS and CDR2 FQNEAQ.